This TCR beta chain was profiled in a study of blood T cell repertoires in COVID-19 (dated by TCRdb to 2020 to 2021). About the investigation overall: The collaborator samples originated in the United States, Italy and Spain and spanned the acute and convalescent phases of COVID-19. Samples were obtained from the ongoing ImmuneRACE study (first 160 participants) and from some 1,300 subjects provided by 6 global collaborators. Nearly every sample came with metadata listing a de-identified subject ID, COVID-19 status, age in years and sex. The dataset comprised deeply sampled blood TCRbeta repertoires from subjects exposed to, actively infected with, or recovered from COVID-19. A freely available public database, intended as a resource for researchers studying the immune response to SARS-CoV-2, is where the repertoires were released. The material from the prospective study consisted of cDNA or gDNA derived from T cells, B-cell-depleted T cells, or PBMCs. Where available, HLA class I and class II types were taken from metadata supplied by the sample provider and were not determined by assay-based typing. Overall study outcomes, separate from this receptor: The amount of clinical and demographic metadata varied by source and participant and was provided uncurated.

TCRbeta CDR3 regions were amplified from genomic DNA by means of the immunoSEQ Assay, a bias-controlled multiplex PCR. In the authors' own workflow: The number of nucleated cells in each sample was estimated by amplification of reference gene primers within the assay. Sequence reads were collapsed and filtered to measure the absolute abundance of every unique TCRbeta CDR3 rearrangement. For each sample, productive Simpson clonality was calculated by taking the square root of Simpson's diversity index across productive rearrangements. Sourced from immuneACCESS, this table was stored by TCRdb with only in-frame sequences that have V and J called. A share of the clones is absent; for the studies checked, an unresolved V gene accounts for under half, and the remainder has no known explanation. V, J and clone size reflect that table, while D and trimming were determined from the DNA. This sample gives about 150,000 clones in total; approximately 88% of them show up just once. Of the sample, roughly 15% is held by the ten largest clones.

From cysteine to phenylalanine, the CDR3 is 13 amino acids long. Only CDR3 DNA is held: 39 bases, read in frame from base 1. From the germline V gene (reference sequence), CDR1 is LNHDA and CDR2 is SQIVND. V gives up 4 bases and J gives up 6 bases, and the segment between their germline ends measures 12 bases. On this clone: No antigen is known for it. No much larger clone exists at a distance of one base, and base qualities are not known.

The collaborating institutions used their own protocols to collect whole blood in K2EDTA tubes. For TCRbeta analysis, collaborator samples were shipped as frozen whole blood, as isolated PBMCs, or as DNA extracted from either sample type. The chain is assembled from TRBV19 and TRBJ1-2, and possibly TRBD1, on 5 matching bases. The source of this sequence is a man aged 18 to 29 with active or convalescent COVID-19. Sequenced: peripheral blood. The CDR3 has the sequence CASSTTVGNGYTF. The base sequence is TGTGCCAGTAGTACGACAGTAGGGAATGGCTACACCTTC.